This TCR beta chain was captured by sequencing in a study of long-term antiretroviral therapy in people with HIV. Whole-study findings and limits: Within the repertoire, clones expanded before ART were dominant at all time points.

CDR1 is MNHEY, CDR2 SVGAGI, per germline. This CDR3 region has 15 residues. Trimming removed 2 bases at V and 6 bases at J, with 16 bases between. This clone was seen only a few times. Its antigen is currently unknown. All donors provided no fewer than one pre-ART and no fewer than two post-ART PBMC samples. The authors ran the immunoSEQ assay, v3.0, at survey level. Assay: immunoSEQ multiplex PCR; the TCRdb copy retains only in-frame clones and omits some. Of 20,000 or so clones listed, 70% to 80% were seen once; the top ten hold nearly 6.5%. V gene TRBV6-5 combines with J gene TRBJ1-2, with D possibly being TRBD1 (5 bases). The sample here was unsorted PBMCs, taken at the start of antiretroviral therapy, before treatment. This receptor was identified in a young man with HIV. The DNA for the CDR3 is TGTGCCAGCAGTTACCGTGGGCCAGGGTGGGATGGCTACACCTTC. This encodes CASSYRGPGWDGYTF.